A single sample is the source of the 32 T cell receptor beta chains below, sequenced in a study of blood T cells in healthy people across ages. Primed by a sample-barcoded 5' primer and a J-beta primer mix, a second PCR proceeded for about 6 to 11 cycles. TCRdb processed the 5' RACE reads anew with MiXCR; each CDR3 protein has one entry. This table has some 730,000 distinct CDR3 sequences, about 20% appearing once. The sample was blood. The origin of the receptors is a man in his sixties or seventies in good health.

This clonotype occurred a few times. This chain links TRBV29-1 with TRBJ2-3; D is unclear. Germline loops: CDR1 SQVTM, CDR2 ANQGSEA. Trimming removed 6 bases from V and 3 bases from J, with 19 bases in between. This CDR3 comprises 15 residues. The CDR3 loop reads CSVRPGTIETDTQYF. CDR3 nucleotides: TGCAGCGTGCGTCCGGGCACAATCGAAACAGATACGCAGTATTTT.

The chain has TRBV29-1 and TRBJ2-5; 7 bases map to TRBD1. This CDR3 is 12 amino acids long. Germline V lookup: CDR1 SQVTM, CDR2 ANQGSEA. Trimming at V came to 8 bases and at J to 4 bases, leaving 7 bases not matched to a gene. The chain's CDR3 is CSLRQGAETQYF. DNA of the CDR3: TGCAGCTTGCGACAGGGAGCAGAGACCCAGTACTTC.

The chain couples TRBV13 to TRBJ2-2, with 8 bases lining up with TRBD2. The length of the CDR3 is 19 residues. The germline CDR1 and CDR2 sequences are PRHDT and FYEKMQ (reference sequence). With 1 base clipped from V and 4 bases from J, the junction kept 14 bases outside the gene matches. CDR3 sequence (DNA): TGTGCCAGCAGCTTAGTTTTACAACCGGGACTAGGTGGCACCGGGGAGCTGTTTTTT. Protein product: CASSLVLQPGLGGTGELFF.

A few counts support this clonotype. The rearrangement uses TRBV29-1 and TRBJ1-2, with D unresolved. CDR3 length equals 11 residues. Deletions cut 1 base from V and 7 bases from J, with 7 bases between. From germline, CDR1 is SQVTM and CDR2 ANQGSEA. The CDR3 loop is CSVEGMGGYTF. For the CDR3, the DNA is TGCAGCGTTGAAGGGATGGGTGGCTACACCTTC. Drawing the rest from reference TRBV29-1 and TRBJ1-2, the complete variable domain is SAVISQKPSRDICQRGTSLTIQCQVDSQVTMMFWYRQQPGQSLTLIATANQGSEATYESGFVIDKFPISRPNLTFSTLTVSNMSPEDSSIYLCSVEGMGGYTFGSGTRLTVV.

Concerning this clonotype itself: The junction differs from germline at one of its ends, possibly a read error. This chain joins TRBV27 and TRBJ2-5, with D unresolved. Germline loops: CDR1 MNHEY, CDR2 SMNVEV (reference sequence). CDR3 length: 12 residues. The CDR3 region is CASGFGVGTQYF. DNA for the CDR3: TGTGCCAGCGGTTTTGGGGTCGGGACCCAGTACTTC.

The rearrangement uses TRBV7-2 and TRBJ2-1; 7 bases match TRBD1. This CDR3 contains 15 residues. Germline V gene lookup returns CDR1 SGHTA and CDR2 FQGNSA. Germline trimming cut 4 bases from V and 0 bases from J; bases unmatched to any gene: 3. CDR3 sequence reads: CASSYDRASYNEQFF. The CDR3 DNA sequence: TGTGCCAGCAGCTACGACAGGGCCTCCTACAATGAGCAGTTCTTC.

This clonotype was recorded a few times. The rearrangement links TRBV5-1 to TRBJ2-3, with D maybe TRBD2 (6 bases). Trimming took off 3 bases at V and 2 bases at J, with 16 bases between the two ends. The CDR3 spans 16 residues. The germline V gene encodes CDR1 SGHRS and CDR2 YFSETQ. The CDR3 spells CASSSRTAGPTDTQYF. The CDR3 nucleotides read TGCGCCAGCAGCTCAAGGACGGCGGGGCCCACAGATACGCAGTATTTT.

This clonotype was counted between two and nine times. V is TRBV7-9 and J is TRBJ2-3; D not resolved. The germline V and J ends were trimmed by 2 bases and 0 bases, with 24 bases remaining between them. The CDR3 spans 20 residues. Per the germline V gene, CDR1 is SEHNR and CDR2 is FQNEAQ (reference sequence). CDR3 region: CASSLLLGSGRRTSTDTQYF. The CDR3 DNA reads TGTGCCAGCAGCTTACTCCTGGGATCCGGGCGGCGAACTAGCACAGATACGCAGTATTTT.

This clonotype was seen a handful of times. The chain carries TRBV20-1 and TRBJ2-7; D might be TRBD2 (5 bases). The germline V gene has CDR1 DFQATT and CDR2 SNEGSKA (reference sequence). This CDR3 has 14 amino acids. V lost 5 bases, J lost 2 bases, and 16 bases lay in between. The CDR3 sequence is CSAATLLDTYEQYF. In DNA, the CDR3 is TGCAGTGCTGCCACCTTACTAGATACCTACGAGCAGTACTTC.

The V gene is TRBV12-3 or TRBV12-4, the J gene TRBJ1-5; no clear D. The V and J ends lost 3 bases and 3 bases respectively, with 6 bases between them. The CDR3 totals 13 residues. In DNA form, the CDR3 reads TGTGCCAGCAGTTTGAATAACAATCAGCCCCAGCATTTT. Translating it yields CASSLNNNQPQHF.

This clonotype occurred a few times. The CDR3 protein is CASTRVRTEAFF. CDR3 bases: TGTGCCAGCACCCGAGTCAGGACTGAAGCTTTCTTT. This sequence joins TRBV21-1 and TRBJ1-1; TRBD1 reflects the table's D call only, with no check against the DNA. TRBV21-1 is marked as a pseudogene. This CDR3 comprises 12 residues.

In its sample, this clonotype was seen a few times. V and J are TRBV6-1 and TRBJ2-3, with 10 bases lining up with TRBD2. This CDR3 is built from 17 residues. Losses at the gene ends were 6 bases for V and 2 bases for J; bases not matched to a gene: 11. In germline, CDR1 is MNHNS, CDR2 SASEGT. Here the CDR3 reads CASRDLASGGVTDTQYF. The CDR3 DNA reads TGTGCCAGCAGGGACCTAGCTAGCGGGGGCGTCACAGATACGCAGTATTTT.

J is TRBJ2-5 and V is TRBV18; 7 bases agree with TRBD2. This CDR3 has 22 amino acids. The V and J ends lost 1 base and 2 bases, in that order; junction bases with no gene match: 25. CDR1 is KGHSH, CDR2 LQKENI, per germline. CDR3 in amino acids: CASSPLSPPDYRGEGPQETQYF. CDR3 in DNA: TGTGCCAGCTCACCACTCAGCCCACCAGACTACAGAGGGGAGGGGCCACAAGAGACCCAGTACTTC. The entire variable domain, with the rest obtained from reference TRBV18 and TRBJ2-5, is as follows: NAGVMQNPRHLVRRRGQEARLRCSPMKGHSHVYWYRQLPEEGLKFMVYLQKENIIDESGMPKERFSAEFPKEGPSILRIQQVVRGDSAAYFCASSPLSPPDYRGEGPQETQYFGPGTRLLVL.

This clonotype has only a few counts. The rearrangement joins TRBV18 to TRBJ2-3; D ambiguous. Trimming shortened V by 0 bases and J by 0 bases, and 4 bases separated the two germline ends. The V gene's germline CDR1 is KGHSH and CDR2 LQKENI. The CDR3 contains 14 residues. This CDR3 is CASSPPTSTDTQYF. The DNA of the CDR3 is TGTGCCAGCTCACCACCGACTAGCACAGATACGCAGTATTTT.

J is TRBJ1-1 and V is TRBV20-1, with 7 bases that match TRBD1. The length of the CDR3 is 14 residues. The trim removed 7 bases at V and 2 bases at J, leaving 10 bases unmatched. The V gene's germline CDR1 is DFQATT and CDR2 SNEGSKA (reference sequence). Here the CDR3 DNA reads TGCAGTGTCTTCCCACAGGGGCTAAACACTGAAGCTTTCTTT. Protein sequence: CSVFPQGLNTEAFF.

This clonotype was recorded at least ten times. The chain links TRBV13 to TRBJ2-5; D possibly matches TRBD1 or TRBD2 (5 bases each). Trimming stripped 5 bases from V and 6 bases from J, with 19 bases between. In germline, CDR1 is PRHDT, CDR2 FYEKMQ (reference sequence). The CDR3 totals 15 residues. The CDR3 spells CASSRNRDALKTQYF. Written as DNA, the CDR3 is TGTGCCAGCAGCCGAAACCGGGACGCATTAAAGACCCAGTACTTC.

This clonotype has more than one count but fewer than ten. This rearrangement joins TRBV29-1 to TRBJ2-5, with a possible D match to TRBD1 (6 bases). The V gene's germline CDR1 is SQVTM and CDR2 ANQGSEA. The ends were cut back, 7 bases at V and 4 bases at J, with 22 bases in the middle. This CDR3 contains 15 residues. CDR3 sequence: CSAQKVPGVRETQYF. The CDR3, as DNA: TGCAGCGCCCAAAAGGTCCCAGGGGTCCGAGAGACCCAGTACTTC.

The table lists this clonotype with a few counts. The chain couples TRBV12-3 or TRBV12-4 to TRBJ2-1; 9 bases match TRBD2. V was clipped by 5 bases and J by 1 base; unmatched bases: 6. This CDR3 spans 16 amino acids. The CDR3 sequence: CASSTQSGGSYNEQFF. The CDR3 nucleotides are TGTGCCAGCAGTACCCAAAGCGGGGGGTCCTACAATGAGCAGTTCTTC.

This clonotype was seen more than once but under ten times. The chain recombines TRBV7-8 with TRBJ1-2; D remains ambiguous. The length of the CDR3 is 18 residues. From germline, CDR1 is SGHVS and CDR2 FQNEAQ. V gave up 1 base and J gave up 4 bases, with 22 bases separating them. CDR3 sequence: CASSLEGGSAGQSYGYTF. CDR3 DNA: TGTGCCAGCAGCTTAGAGGGAGGTTCGGCAGGCCAATCCTATGGCTACACCTTC.

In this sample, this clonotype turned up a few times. The DNA for the CDR3 is TGTGCCAGCAACCTTCTAGCGGGCTACAATGAGCAGTTCTTC. Protein sequence: CASNLLAGYNEQFF. V and J are TRBV11-1 and TRBJ2-1; TRBD2 aligns across 8 bases. CDR3 length: 14 amino acids. The J segment lost 3 bases and the V segment lost 7 bases, leaving 5 bases of the junction unmatched. Germline CDR1 and CDR2: SGHAT and FQDESV (reference sequence).

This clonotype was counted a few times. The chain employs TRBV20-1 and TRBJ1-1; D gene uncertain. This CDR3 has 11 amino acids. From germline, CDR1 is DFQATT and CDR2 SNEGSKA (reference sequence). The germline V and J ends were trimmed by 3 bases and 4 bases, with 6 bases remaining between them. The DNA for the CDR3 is TGCAGTGCTAGTCCGTCCACTGAAGCTTTCTTT. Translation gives CSASPSTEAFF.

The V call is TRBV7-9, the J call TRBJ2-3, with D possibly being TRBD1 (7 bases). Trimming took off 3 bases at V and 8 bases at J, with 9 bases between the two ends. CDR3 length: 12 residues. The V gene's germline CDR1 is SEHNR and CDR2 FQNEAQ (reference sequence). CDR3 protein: CASSFQGGTQYF. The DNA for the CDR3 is TGTGCCAGCAGCTTCCAGGGGGGTACGCAGTATTTT.

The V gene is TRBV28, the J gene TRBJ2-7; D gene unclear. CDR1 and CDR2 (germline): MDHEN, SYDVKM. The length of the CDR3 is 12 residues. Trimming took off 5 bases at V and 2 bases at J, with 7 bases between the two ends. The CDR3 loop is CASSKAAYEQYV. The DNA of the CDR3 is TGTGCCAGCAGTAAGGCGGCCTACGAGCAGTACGTC.

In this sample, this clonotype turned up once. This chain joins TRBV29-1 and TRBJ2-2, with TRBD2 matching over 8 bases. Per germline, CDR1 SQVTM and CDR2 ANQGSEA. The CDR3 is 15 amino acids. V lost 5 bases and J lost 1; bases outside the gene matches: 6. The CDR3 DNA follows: TGCAGCGTTCCAACTAGCGGCTTGAACACCGGGGAGCTGTTTTTT. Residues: CSVPTSGLNTGELFF.

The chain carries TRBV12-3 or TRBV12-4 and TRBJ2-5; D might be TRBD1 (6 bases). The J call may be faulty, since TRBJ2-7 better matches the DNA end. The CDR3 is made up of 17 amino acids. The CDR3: CASSRELGAGRSYEQYF. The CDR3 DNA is TGTGCCAGCAGCCGCGAACTGGGGGCAGGGCGCAGTTACGAGCAGTACTTC.

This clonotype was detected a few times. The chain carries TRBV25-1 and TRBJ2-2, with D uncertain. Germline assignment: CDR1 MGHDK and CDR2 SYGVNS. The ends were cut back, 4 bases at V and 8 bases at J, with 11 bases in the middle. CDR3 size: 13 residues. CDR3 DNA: TGTGCCAGCAGTGGACGGAACCTGGGGGAGCTGTTTTTT. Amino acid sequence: CASSGRNLGELFF.

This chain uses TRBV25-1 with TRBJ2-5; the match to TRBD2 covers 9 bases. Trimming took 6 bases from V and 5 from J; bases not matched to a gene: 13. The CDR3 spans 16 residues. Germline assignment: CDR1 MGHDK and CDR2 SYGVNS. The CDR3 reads CASRRHGGTSSETQYF. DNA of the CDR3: TGTGCCAGCAGGAGGCACGGCGGGACTAGCTCGGAGACCCAGTACTTC.

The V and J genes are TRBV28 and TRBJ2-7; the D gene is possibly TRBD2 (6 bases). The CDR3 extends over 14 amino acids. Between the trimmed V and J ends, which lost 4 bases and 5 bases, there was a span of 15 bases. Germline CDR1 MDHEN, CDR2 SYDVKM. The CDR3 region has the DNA TGTGCCAGCAGTTCGAGACTAGTAATCCACGAGCAGTACTTC. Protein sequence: CASSSRLVIHEQYF.

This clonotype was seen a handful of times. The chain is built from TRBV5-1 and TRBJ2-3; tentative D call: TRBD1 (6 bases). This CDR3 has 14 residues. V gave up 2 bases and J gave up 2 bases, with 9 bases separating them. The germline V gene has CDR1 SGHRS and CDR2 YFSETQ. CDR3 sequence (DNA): TGCGCCAGCAGCTTTGGACAGACCACAGATACGCAGTATTTT. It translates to CASSFGQTTDTQYF. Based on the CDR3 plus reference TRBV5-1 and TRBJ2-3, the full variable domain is KAGVTQTPRYLIKTRGQQVTLSCSPISGHRSVSWYQQTPGQGLQFLFEYFSETQRNKGNFPGRFSGRQFSNSRSEMNVSTLELGDSALYLCASSFGQTTDTQYFGPGTRLTVL.

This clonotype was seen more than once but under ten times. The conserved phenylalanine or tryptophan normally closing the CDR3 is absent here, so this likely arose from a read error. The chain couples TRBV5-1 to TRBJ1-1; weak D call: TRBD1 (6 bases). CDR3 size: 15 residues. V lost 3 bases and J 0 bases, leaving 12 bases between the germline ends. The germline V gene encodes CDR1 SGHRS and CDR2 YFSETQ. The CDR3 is CASSSEGHLNTEAFV. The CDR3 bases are TGCGCCAGCAGCTCCGAGGGACACCTGAACACTGAAGCTTTCGTT.

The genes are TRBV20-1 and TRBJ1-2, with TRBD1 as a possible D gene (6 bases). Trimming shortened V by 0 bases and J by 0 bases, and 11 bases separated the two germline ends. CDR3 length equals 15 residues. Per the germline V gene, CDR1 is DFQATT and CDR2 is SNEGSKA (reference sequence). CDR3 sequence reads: CSARDQGGSNYGYTF. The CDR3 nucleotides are TGCAGTGCTAGAGATCAAGGGGGGTCTAACTATGGCTACACCTTC.

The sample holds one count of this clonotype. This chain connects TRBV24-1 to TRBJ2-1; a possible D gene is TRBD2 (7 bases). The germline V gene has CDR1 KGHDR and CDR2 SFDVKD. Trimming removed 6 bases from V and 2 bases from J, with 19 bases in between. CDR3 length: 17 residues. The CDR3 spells CATSPREVQGPYNEQFF. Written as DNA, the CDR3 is TGTGCCACCAGTCCCCGGGAGGTGCAGGGGCCCTACAATGAGCAGTTCTTC.